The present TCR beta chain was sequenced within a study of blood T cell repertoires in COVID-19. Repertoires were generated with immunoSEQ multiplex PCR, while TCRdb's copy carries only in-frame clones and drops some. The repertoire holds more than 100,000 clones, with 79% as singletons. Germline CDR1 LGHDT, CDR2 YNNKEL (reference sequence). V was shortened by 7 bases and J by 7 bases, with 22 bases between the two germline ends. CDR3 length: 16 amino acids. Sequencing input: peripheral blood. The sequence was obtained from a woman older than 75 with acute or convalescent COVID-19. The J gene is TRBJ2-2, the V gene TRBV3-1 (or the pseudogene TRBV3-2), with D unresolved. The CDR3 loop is CASNPTEKKLFGELFF. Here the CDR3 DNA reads TGTGCCAGCAACCCCACGGAGAAAAAATTGTTCGGGGAGCTGTTTTTT.